This T cell receptor (beta chain) comes out of a study of cytomegalovirus exposure and HLA in healthy donors. Study-level points and caveats: In an earlier analysis, productive rearrangement rates for most beta V segments clustered near 87% or 30%. The study recorded about 160 TCR beta chains that were cytomegalovirus-associated. CMV serostatus was the only immune exposure information that was available.

Donors were nominally healthy when sampled, though unrecorded immune exposures were likely. On this clone itself: Its antigen is not identified. The germline gene is not matched at one end of the junction; a read error may be the cause.

The PCR contained 60 Vbeta and 13 Jbeta primers. Data came from immunoSEQ multiplex PCR; TCRdb stores just in-frame clones and leaves some out. The sample has some 200,000 clones; about four fifths are singletons. The sequencing input was PBMCs. This clonotype was obtained from a woman aged 45 to 65 in good health and CMV-seronegative.

CDR3 DNA: TGTTCCAGCAGCCTACAAACAGGGGGCCTAAATCAGCCCCAGCATTTT. Its translation is CSSSLQTGGLNQPQHF. The chain couples TRBV7-9 to TRBJ1-5, with 9 bases aligning to TRBD1. Germline-derived CDR1 and CDR2 are SEHNR and FQNEAQ (reference sequence). The CDR3 totals 16 residues.